The subject of this entry is one T cell receptor beta chain. Its cognate antigen is unknown. A sample-barcoded 5' primer and a J-beta primer mix were used in a second PCR of roughly 7 to 12 cycles. A template-switch adaptor containing 12 random nucleotides labeled each cDNA molecule. MiXCR, run by TCRdb on the 5' RACE reads, gives a single entry per CDR3 protein. The data contain more than 1,400,000 distinct CDR3 sequences, about 40% of them singletons. Roughly 9.5 milliliters of peripheral blood were drawn from each donor into EDTA-treated tubes. This entry is derived from a study of blood T cells in healthy people across ages. Study results and limitations: Naive CD4+ cells and diversity were both higher in long-lived donors than in aged donors. With unsorted PBMCs, a conclusive comparison of naive versus antigen-experienced cells was not possible.

The germline gives CDR1 SGHRS, CDR2 YFSETQ. V lost 2 bases to trimming and J lost 0 bases; unmatched junction nucleotides: 7. The CDR3 runs to 17 residues. The chain is built from TRBV5-1 and TRBJ2-3; 9 nucleotides match TRBD1. The sample comprised blood. This sequence originates from a woman between 18 and 29 years old in good health. The CDR3 is CASSFGDREHSTDTQYF. The CDR3 DNA reads TGCGCCAGCAGCTTCGGGGACAGGGAGCACAGCACAGATACGCAGTATTTT. Using reference TRBV5-1 and TRBJ2-3 for the parts outside the CDR3, the full variable domain is KAGVTQTPRYLIKTRGQQVTLSCSPISGHRSVSWYQQTPGQGLQFLFEYFSETQRNKGNFPGRFSGRQFSNSRSEMNVSTLELGDSALYLCASSFGDREHSTDTQYFGPGTRLTVL.